These 8 T cell receptor beta chains came from one sample sequenced in a study of blood T cell repertoires in COVID-19. Assay used: immunoSEQ multiplex PCR; TCRdb lists only in-frame clones, some missing. The sample gives around 65,000 clones, 70% to 85% of which show up once; over 15% is in the top ten. Source material: peripheral blood. The origin of the receptors is a man aged 55 to 70 with acute or convalescent COVID-19.

CDR3 nucleotides: TGTGCCAGCAGTGAACCAGGCTCTGGAAACACCATATATTTT. It translates to CASSEPGSGNTIYF. This sequence joins TRBV2 and TRBJ1-3; D is uncertain. V dropped 2 bases and J dropped 0 bases, with 5 bases sitting between them. The CDR3 is made up of 14 amino acids. Germline V gives CDR1 SNHLY, CDR2 FYNNEI.

The V and J genes are TRBV29-1 and TRBJ2-3; D perhaps matches TRBD2 (5 bases). Germline values: CDR1 SQVTM, CDR2 ANQGSEA. The CDR3 has 15 amino acids. V was trimmed by 0 bases and J by 4 bases, leaving 14 bases between them. The CDR3 spells CSVEDSRAEADTQYF. The CDR3 region has the DNA TGCAGCGTTGAAGATAGTCGAGCGGAGGCAGATACGCAGTATTTT.

The CDR3 DNA sequence: TGCGCCAGCAGCCGGGATTTTGGCAAAGCGGGGACTGGAAACACCATATATTTT. Its protein is CASSRDFGKAGTGNTIYF. The chain combines TRBV5-1 with TRBJ1-3, with unresolved D. This CDR3 contains 18 residues. The V gene's germline CDR1 is SGHRS and CDR2 YFSETQ. Trimming left V 4 bases short and J 2 bases short, with 22 bases between.

V gene TRBV4-3 combines with J gene TRBJ1-4; 9 positions agree with TRBD1. Losses at the gene ends were 6 bases for V and 7 bases for J; bases not matched to a gene: 6. Germline CDR1 is LGHNA and CDR2 is YSLEER. This CDR3 spans 14 amino acids. This chain's CDR3 is CASSPGTGPEKLFF. In DNA form, the CDR3 reads TGCGCCAGCAGTCCCGGGACAGGGCCTGAAAAACTGTTTTTT.

V gene TRBV6-6 combines with J gene TRBJ1-5; TRBD1 aligns across 8 bases. J was trimmed by 5 bases and V by 6 bases; bases with no gene match: 12. The CDR3 is 16 amino acids. Germline CDR1 and CDR2: MNHNY and SVGAGI (reference sequence). The CDR3 loop reads CASRAGGARGDQPQHF. CDR3 nucleotide sequence: TGTGCCAGCAGAGCAGGGGGCGCACGGGGAGATCAGCCCCAGCATTTT.

A few counts support this clone. V gene TRBV4-3 combines with J gene TRBJ2-7; weak D call: TRBD2 (6 bases). The germline CDR1 and CDR2 sequences are LGHNA and YSLEER. Trimming left V 1 base short and J 5 bases short, with 18 bases between. The CDR3 totals 16 residues. The CDR3 reads CASSQAPASDADEQYF. The CDR3 region has the DNA TGCGCCAGCAGCCAAGCCCCCGCTAGCGATGCGGACGAGCAGTACTTC.

J is TRBJ1-4 and V is TRBV29-1; D gene uncertain. Trimming pared 2 bases from V and 4 bases from J, leaving 11 bases between. In germline, CDR1 is SQVTM, CDR2 ANQGSEA. This CDR3 spans 14 amino acids. CDR3 nucleotide sequence: TGCAGCGTTGAAATTCCCGTCTTTAATGAAAAACTGTTTTTT. Protein product: CSVEIPVFNEKLFF.

Written as DNA, the CDR3 is TGCGCCAGCAGCTACGGCTACGAGCAGTACTTC. Translated: CASSYGYEQYF. The genes are TRBV5-1 and TRBJ2-7; unclear D gene. In germline, CDR1 is SGHRS, CDR2 YFSETQ. The CDR3 has 11 amino acids. V lost 3 bases and J 3 bases, leaving 4 bases between the germline ends.